The 14 T cell receptor delta chains given below trace back to one sample, sequenced in a study of gamma-delta chains in newborns, infants, children. TCRdb re-called the reads via CATT. The sample holds 9,100 or so delta-chain clones, around 1.6% seen once. The material sequenced was blood. The origin of the receptors is a child who was a newborn, infant or young child, either healthy, febrile or measles-vaccinated (not recorded which).

Worth noting for this clone: This may be a read error: a much more frequent sequence differs by one nucleotide. CDR3: CACGTVLGDTLSWDTRQMFF. Written as DNA, the CDR3 is TGTGCCTGTGGCACCGTACTGGGGGATACGCTCTCCTGGGACACCCGACAGATGTTTTTC. The chain employs TRDV2 and TRDJ3; 13 nucleotides align to TRDD3. Germline-derived CDR1 and CDR2 are GEAIGNYY and EKD. The CDR3 sequence is 20 residues long.

The CDR3: CANGGSADKLIF. DNA for the CDR3: TGTGCCAATGGGGGATCGGCCGATAAACTCATCTTT. The chain joins TRDV3 to TRDJ1; 8 bases map to TRDD3. V gave up 5 bases and J gave up 3 bases; unmatched junction bases: 5. The length of the CDR3 is 12 residues. Looked up from germline, CDR1 is TVYSNPD and CDR2 is GDNSRS (reference sequence).

Without a V gene call, the J gene is given as TRDJ1. This CDR3 is 17 amino acids long. The CDR3 loop is CALGGLGGGLYTDKLIF. CDR3 bases: TGTGCTCTTGGGGGGTTGGGCGGGGGCCTGTACACCGATAAACTCATCTTT.

As to this clone: Other DNA sequences in the same sample also yield this CDR3. V is TRDV1 and J is TRDJ1; 12 bases line up with TRDD3. The V and J ends lost 1 base and 5 bases, in that order; junction bases with no gene match: 8. Looked up from germline, CDR1 is TSWWSYY and CDR2 is QGS. The CDR3 spans 17 residues. The CDR3 nucleotides are TGTGCTCTTGGGGAACGTACTGGGGGATACTTGTTAGATAAACTCATCTTT. Encoded protein: CALGERTGGYLLDKLIF.

By share, this clone ranks as medium-sized. This chain links TRDV3 with TRDJ1, with D unclear. The germline V gene has CDR1 TVYSNPD and CDR2 GDNSRS (reference sequence). The CDR3 consists of 15 residues. The V end was cut by 3 bases, the J end by 5 bases, with 22 bases between. For the CDR3, the DNA is TGTGCCTTAGCAACTATTTACAGGCCCCCTGATAAACTCATCTTT. Residues: CALATIYRPPDKLIF.

Concerning this clone: Being one base from a much bigger clone, this may be a read error. The sample carries other DNA sequences with the same CDR3. This chain uses TRDV1 with TRDJ1; perhaps TRDD2 as D (9 bases). Germline-derived CDR1 and CDR2 are TSWWSYY and QGS. CDR3 size: 22 residues. CDR3 in DNA: TGTGCTCTTGGGACCTACAAGGCCTTCCTACCCTATGGGGATACTAGCACCGATAAACTCATCTTC. Encoded protein: CALGTYKAFLPYGDTSTDKLIF.

This clone is judged medium-sized. The chain carries TRDV2 and TRDJ3; 8 nucleotides align to TRDD3. The germline V gene encodes CDR1 GEAIGNYY and CDR2 EKD. The V gene end was trimmed by 1 base and the J gene end by 0 bases; junction bases not matched to a gene: 10. This CDR3 is 20 amino acids long. CDR3 in amino acids: CACDTVSWGTLSWDTRQMFF. CDR3 coding DNA: TGTGCCTGTGACACGGTATCCTGGGGGACGCTCTCCTGGGACACCCGACAGATGTTTTTC.

This clone was seen a few times. The chain's CDR3 is CALGELSSSRTGGYKADKLIF. For the CDR3, the DNA is TGTGCTCTTGGGGAACTATCTTCCTCCCGTACTGGGGGATACAAAGCCGATAAACTCATCTTT. The chain recombines TRDV1 with TRDJ1; TRDD3 matches 12 bases. The CDR3 is 21 amino acids. Trimming removed 0 bases from V and 3 bases from J; junction bases left unmatched: 17. Germline values: CDR1 TSWWSYY, CDR2 QGS.

Comment on this clone: This DNA's translation and the protein TCRdb lists, from a much larger clone, do not match at residue 6, likely due to a read error; the protein shown is translated from the DNA. V gene TRDV2 combines with J gene TRDJ1; TRDD3 matches 7 bases. V lost 3 bases and J lost 4; bases outside the gene matches: 13. The germline V gene encodes CDR1 GEAIGNYY and CDR2 EKD. The CDR3 totals 16 residues. CDR3 protein: CACDPALGAGDDKLIF. As DNA, the CDR3 is TGTGCCTGTGACCCCGCGCTGGGGGCAGGGGACGATAAACTCATCTTT.

This clone has only a few counts. For this DNA, TCRdb reports the protein of a much larger clone, which diverges at residue 14, most likely from a read error; the protein presented here is translated directly from the DNA. The rearrangement joins TRDV2 to TRDJ1, with 10 bases identical to TRDD3. Germline CDR1 is GEAIGNYY and CDR2 is EKD. The CDR3 loop spans 16 amino acids. The CDR3 region is CACDTRTGGYADKPIF. The CDR3 coding sequence is TGTGCCTGTGACACCCGAACAGGGGGATACGCCGATAAACCCATCTTT.

Of note for this clone: For this DNA, TCRdb reports the protein of a much larger clone, which diverges at residue 9, most likely from a read error; the protein presented here is translated directly from the DNA. This sequence joins TRDV2 and TRDJ1; D perhaps matches TRDD3 (6 bases). The CDR3 covers 14 residues. Germline CDR1 is GEAIGNYY and CDR2 is EKD. Trimming left V 3 bases short and J 3 bases short, with 13 bases between. The CDR3 sequence is CACDGLGHADKLIF. CDR3 sequence (DNA): TGTGCCTGTGACGGACTGGGCCACGCCGATAAACTCATCTTT.

This clone turned up a few times. TCRdb's protein for this DNA is that of a much larger clone and differs from the translation at residue 6, likely a read error; the protein shown is the DNA translation. V usage is TRDV2 and J usage is TRDJ1; D is ambiguous. V was clipped by 0 bases and J by 4 bases, with 14 bases between them. From germline, CDR1 is GEAIGNYY and CDR2 EKD. This CDR3 comprises 15 residues. The CDR3 DNA reads as TGTGCCTGTGACACCAGGAGTACGCGCGGCGATAAACTCATCTTT. Its translation is CACDTRSTRGDKLIF.

This clone is termed medium-sized. This chain links TRDV1 with TRDJ1, with 12 nucleotides matching TRDD3. In germline, CDR1 is TSWWSYY, CDR2 QGS. This CDR3 spans 22 amino acids. The V segment lost 4 bases and the J segment 6 bases; nucleotides outside the gene matches: 27. DNA for the CDR3: TGTGCTCTTGGGGTCCCTCCTTCCTACGGCGCTGGGGGATACGGAGCATCCAATAAACTCATCTTT. Translation: CALGVPPSYGAGGYGASNKLIF.

Sample share makes this clone medium-sized. The chain employs TRDV2 and TRDJ1; the match to TRDD3 covers 9 bases. The germline CDR1 and CDR2 sequences are GEAIGNYY and EKD. The length of the CDR3 is 15 residues. Trimming removed 3 bases from V and 0 bases from J; junction bases left unmatched: 4. The CDR3 region has the DNA TGTGCCTGTGACTTACTGGGGGAAAACACCGATAAACTCATCTTT. Its translation: CACDLLGENTDKLIF.